These 24 T cell receptor beta chains were all obtained from the same sample, sequenced in a study of shared clonotypes between healthy human individuals. Sequenced by immunoSEQ multiplex PCR; TCRdb stores in-frame clones only, minus some. The sample includes millions of clones, just over 90% of them seen just once. It was CD45RO-negative cells, positively selected for CCR7, that made up naive CD8 cells, with terminally differentiated effector memory CD45RA+ cells excluded. The sequenced sample consisted of naive CD8+ T cells from PBMCs. These receptors all stem from a man younger than 35 in good health. Some clones in this sample may be carry-over from other donors' samples.

The chain employs TRBV5-4 and TRBJ1-4; maybe TRBD1 (5 bases). Germline V gives CDR1 SGHNT, CDR2 YYREEE (reference sequence). The V end lost 0 bases, the J end lost 4 bases, and 13 bases lay between the germline ends. CDR3 size: 16 residues. In DNA form, the CDR3 reads TGTGCCAGCAGCTTGGCTCGAGTGGGGGGTAATGAAAAACTGTTTTTT. Protein: CASSLARVGGNEKLFF.

The chain joins TRBV18 to TRBJ2-1; 9 bases line up with TRBD2. CDR1 is KGHSH and CDR2 is LQKENI in the germline V gene. The trim removed 4 bases at V and 7 bases at J, leaving 2 bases unmatched. The CDR3 sequence is 13 residues long. In nucleotides, the CDR3 is TGTGCCAGCTCACTGGCGGGAGGGAATGAGCAGTTCTTC. This gives the protein CASSLAGGNEQFF.

The rearrangement joins TRBV7-3 to TRBJ1-2, with D perhaps TRBD1 (6 bases). Germline V gives CDR1 SGHTA, CDR2 FQGTGA. V lost 2 bases and J lost 4, with 14 bases in between. The CDR3 extends over 15 amino acids. The CDR3 DNA reads TGTGCCAGCAGCTTACGGCCCGGGGGCTCCTATGGCTACACCTTC. This gives the protein CASSLRPGGSYGYTF.

This rearrangement joins TRBV9 to TRBJ2-3; tentatively, D is TRBD2 (5 bases). Germline V gives CDR1 SGDLS, CDR2 YYNGEE. This CDR3 comprises 17 residues. V shed 4 bases and J shed 2 bases, with 20 bases lying between them. The CDR3 is CASSSEVVSGTTDTQYF. In DNA, the CDR3 is TGTGCCAGCAGCAGTGAGGTCGTATCGGGAACCACAGATACGCAGTATTTT.

Comments on this clone: Other DNA sequences of this sample code for an identical CDR3. J is TRBJ2-2 and V is TRBV6-5; D is undetermined. The length of the CDR3 is 13 residues. V lost 3 bases, J lost 6 bases, and 8 bases lay in between. Germline lookup yields CDR1 MNHEY and CDR2 SVGAGI. CDR3 in amino acids: CASSYTQSGELFF. CDR3 DNA: TGTGCCAGCAGTTATACCCAATCCGGGGAGCTGTTTTTT.

This clone was seen more than once but under ten times. Additional DNA sequences in this sample encode the identical CDR3. The chain has TRBV7-9 and TRBJ1-5; 7 bases match TRBD1. Germline CDR1 is SEHNR and CDR2 is FQNEAQ (reference sequence). The CDR3 extends over 14 amino acids. Unmatched junction bases numbered 6, after V lost 5 bases and J lost 5 bases. The CDR3, as DNA: TGTGCCAGCAGCCAAGGGGGCGCGCATCAGCCCCAGCATTTT. Translation gives CASSQGGAHQPQHF.

The chain couples TRBV29-1 to TRBJ2-5; 11 bases fit TRBD2. J gave up 4 bases and V 4 bases, and 11 bases lay outside the gene matches. This CDR3 is built from 16 residues. Germline lookup yields CDR1 SQVTM and CDR2 ANQGSEA. The DNA for the CDR3 is TGCAGCGTTGCCGGGATACTAGCGGGAGATTTAGAGACCCAGTACTTC. Amino acids: CSVAGILAGDLETQYF.

This chain uses TRBV7-8 with TRBJ2-7; TRBD2 agrees at 13 bases. Germline values: CDR1 SGHVS, CDR2 FQNEAQ. J lost 3 bases, V lost 5 bases, and 13 bases had no gene match. The CDR3 totals 18 residues. The CDR3 here is CASSTGLAGTLGGYEQYF. The CDR3, as DNA: TGTGCCAGCAGCACGGGACTAGCGGGAACCTTAGGTGGCTACGAGCAGTACTTC.

V and J are TRBV28 and TRBJ2-1; 7 nucleotides agree with TRBD2. From germline, CDR1 is MDHEN and CDR2 SYDVKM. This CDR3 comprises 14 residues. Trimming took 6 bases from V and 5 from J; bases not matched to a gene: 7. DNA for the CDR3: TGTGCCAGCAGGCCCGCCGGGACTAACAATGAGCAGTTCTTC. Its protein is CASRPAGTNNEQFF. Complete variable domain (other parts from reference TRBV28 and TRBJ2-1): DVKVTQSSRYLVKRTGEKVFLECVQDMDHENMFWYRQDPGLGLRLIYFSYDVKMKEKGDIPEGYSVSREKKERFSLILESASTNQTSMYLCASRPAGTNNEQFFGPGTRLTVL.

J is TRBJ2-1 and V is TRBV9; D perhaps matches TRBD2 (7 bases). The V and J ends lost 3 bases and 9 bases respectively, with 22 bases between them. The CDR3 is made up of 16 amino acids. CDR1 is SGDLS and CDR2 is YYNGEE in the germline V gene. DNA of the CDR3: TGTGCCAGCAGCGGCCGGGGGGCAGGACTAAGCAGTGAGCAGTTCTTC. Its translation: CASSGRGAGLSSEQFF.

This chain connects TRBV4-1 to TRBJ1-2, with 7 bases lining up with TRBD1. This CDR3 is 16 amino acids long. Germline-derived CDR1 and CDR2 are MGHRA and YSYEKL. J gave up 5 bases and V 3 bases, and 12 bases lay outside the gene matches. CDR3 in amino acids: CASSQAPRQGGYGYTF. In nucleotides, the CDR3 is TGCGCCAGCAGCCAGGCCCCGAGACAGGGTGGGTATGGCTACACCTTC.

The V gene is TRBV27, the J gene TRBJ1-2, with D perhaps matching TRBD1 (5 bases). V was clipped by 2 bases and J by 6 bases, with 13 bases between them. The CDR3 spans 14 residues. The V gene's germline CDR1 is MNHEY and CDR2 SMNVEV (reference sequence). This chain's CDR3 is CASSLIPGSDGYTF. The CDR3 DNA sequence: TGTGCCAGCAGTTTAATTCCAGGGAGTGATGGCTACACCTTC.

The gene calls are TRBV14 and TRBJ1-1, with D unresolved. The ends were cut back, 4 bases at V and 9 bases at J, with 18 bases in the middle. Germline CDR1 SGHDN, CDR2 FVKESK. The CDR3 is 14 residues long. The CDR3 is CASSPPREAAKAFF. The DNA of the CDR3 is TGTGCCAGCAGCCCGCCCCGGGAGGCGGCTAAAGCTTTCTTT. Complete variable domain (other parts from reference TRBV14 and TRBJ1-1): EAGVTQFPSHSVIEKGQTVTLRCDPISGHDNLYWYRRVMGKEIKFLLHFVKESKQDESGMPNNRFLAERTGGTYSTLKVQPAELEDSGVYFCASSPPREAAKAFFGQGTRLTVV.

V gene TRBV6-4 combines with J gene TRBJ1-4, with D tentatively TRBD1 (5 bases). CDR1 is MRHNA, CDR2 SNTAGT, per germline. V lost 3 bases and J lost 7, with 18 bases in between. The CDR3 consists of 16 residues. CDR3 sequence (DNA): TGTGCCAGCAGTGAGGGCTGGGGCGCGGGGTCTGAAAAACTGTTTTTT. Amino acids: CASSEGWGAGSEKLFF.

The chain uses TRBV27 and TRBJ2-7; TRBD1 is a possible D gene (6 bases). Germline lookup yields CDR1 MNHEY and CDR2 SMNVEV (reference sequence). Trimming removed 2 bases from V and 2 bases from J, with 13 bases in between. There are 15 residues in the CDR3. The CDR3 nucleotides are TGTGCCAGCAGTTTACGGCAGGGGCCGACCTACGAGCAGTACTTC. Its translation is CASSLRQGPTYEQYF.

The chain carries TRBV28 and TRBJ2-2; D not certain. Trimming removed 3 bases at V and 0 bases at J, with 11 bases between. There are 16 residues in the CDR3. Germline CDR1 MDHEN, CDR2 SYDVKM. The CDR3 sequence: CASSFKARPNTGELFF. In DNA form, the CDR3 reads TGTGCCAGCAGTTTTAAGGCCCGACCGAACACCGGGGAGCTGTTTTTT.

This clone was detected only a few times. This chain links TRBV19 with TRBJ1-5; D might be TRBD1 (5 bases). Germline values: CDR1 LNHDA, CDR2 SQIVND (reference sequence). The CDR3 consists of 15 residues. Between the trimmed V and J ends, which lost 5 bases and 3 bases, there was a span of 14 bases. As DNA, the CDR3 is TGTGCCAGTAGTCCTGTTCCGGGGGTCAATCAGCCCCAGCATTTT. Encoded protein: CASSPVPGVNQPQHF. Combining the CDR3 with reference TRBV19 and TRBJ1-5 gives the whole variable domain DGGITQSPKYLFRKEGQNVTLSCEQNLNHDAMYWYRQDPGQGLRLIYYSQIVNDFQKGDIAEGYSVSREKKESFPLTVTSAQKNPTAFYLCASSPVPGVNQPQHFGDGTRLSIL.

The chain employs TRBV12-5 and TRBJ2-3; D gene unclear. The CDR3 sequence is 13 residues long. Germline CDR1 reads LGHNT; CDR2 reads FRNRAP. The V gene lost 1 base and the J gene lost 3 bases, with 5 bases spanning the gap. As DNA, the CDR3 is TGTGCTAGTGGTTTGGGCGAGACAGATACGCAGTATTTT. It codes for CASGLGETDTQYF.

The V gene is TRBV27, the J gene TRBJ2-7; the D is unclear. The CDR3 loop spans 13 amino acids. Germline CDR1 is MNHEY and CDR2 is SMNVEV (reference sequence). The V gene lost 2 bases and the J gene lost 4 bases, with 9 bases spanning the gap. CDR3 in DNA: TGTGCCAGCAGTTTAATTCTCGGGTACGAGCAGTACTTC. Its translation is CASSLILGYEQYF.

On this clone itself: Other DNA sequences from this sample encode an identical CDR3 as well. The V and J genes are TRBV27 and TRBJ2-7; D gene ambiguous. Looked up from germline, CDR1 is MNHEY and CDR2 is SMNVEV (reference sequence). V was trimmed by 6 bases and J by 2 bases, leaving 14 bases between them. CDR3 length: 14 residues. Here the CDR3 reads CASSLVGGAYEQYF. In DNA form, the CDR3 reads TGTGCCAGCAGCCTTGTGGGCGGAGCCTACGAGCAGTACTTC.

J is TRBJ2-7 and V is TRBV27; 10 positions match TRBD2. The CDR3 sequence is 16 residues long. Germline V gives CDR1 MNHEY, CDR2 SMNVEV (reference sequence). The V gene end was trimmed by 5 bases and the J gene end by 1 base; junction bases not matched to a gene: 8. CDR3 sequence: CASSKRLAGLSYEQYF. The CDR3 DNA sequence: TGTGCCAGCAGTAAAAGACTAGCGGGCTTGTCCTACGAGCAGTACTTC.

This clone has a single count. This chain joins TRBV10-3 and TRBJ2-7; TRBD2 aligns across 10 bases. Unmatched junction bases numbered 4, after V lost 2 bases and J lost 6 bases. The CDR3 totals 14 residues. Germline V CDR1 and CDR2: ENHRY, SYGVKD. CDR3 bases: TGTGCCATCAGTGAGCCGGGACTAGCGAGCGAGCAGTACTTC. Its protein is CAISEPGLASEQYF.

This clone was seen a single time. V is TRBV5-6 and J is TRBJ2-7, with TRBD2 identical over 10 bases. Looked up from germline, CDR1 is SGHDT and CDR2 is YYEEEE. V dropped 1 base and J dropped 2; count of bases not matched to a gene: 6. The CDR3 runs 16 residues. CDR3: CASSLMVAGGAYEQYF. CDR3 DNA: TGTGCCAGCAGCTTGATGGTAGCGGGAGGAGCCTACGAGCAGTACTTC.

The chain joins TRBV7-2 to TRBJ2-1; 7 bases are a match to TRBD2. Per the germline V gene, CDR1 is SGHTA and CDR2 is FQGNSA. The trim removed 5 bases at V and 8 bases at J, leaving 12 bases unmatched. The CDR3 runs 15 residues. CDR3 amino acids: CASSPNGRANHEQFF. The CDR3 region has the DNA TGTGCCAGCAGCCCGAATGGGAGGGCCAACCATGAGCAGTTCTTC.